The TCR beta chain under discussion was sequenced for a study of T cells in Graves' hyperthyroidism and ophthalmopathy. Study results and caveats: Most clonotypes that expanded in the thyroid above 0.001 also showed up in blood.

A Clinical Activity Score of at least 3, a NOSPECS grade of at least 4 and a duration under 3 months were recorded in the ophthalmopathy patients. Amplified regions were TCR beta CDR3 sequences from RNA transcripts. The study used the HTBI primer set for a first-round RT-PCR of the TCR CDR3. TCRdb redid the calling of the multiplex PCR reads with MiXCR, one entry per CDR3 protein. The data contain some 580,000 distinct CDR3 sequences, roughly a sixth of them seen just once; the ten biggest clones take up 2.5% to 4%. Note on this clonotype: Its antigen is undetermined.

The V gene's germline CDR1 is MNHEY and CDR2 SVGEGT. The CDR3 consists of 16 residues. The ends lost 2 bases at V and 4 bases at J; junction bases unmatched: 4. V and J are TRBV6-2 or TRBV6-3 and TRBJ2-2; 10 bases are shared with TRBD2. The TCR originated in a middle-aged woman with Graves' ophthalmopathy. The sequencing input was blood. The CDR3 DNA sequence: TGTGCCAGCAGTTACCGGCTAGCGGGAGCCACCGGGGAGCTGTTTTTT. It codes for CASSYRLAGATGELFF.